The clone carrying this T cell receptor beta chain was picked up many times. Its matching antigen is unknown. This sample is part of a study of T-cell reconstitution after alpha-beta-depleted transplantation in children. The study, taken as a whole, reports: Some patients' high day-60 TCRbeta diversity was attributed to recipient cells surviving conditioning. One year after transplant, T-cell counts and diversity came mostly from newly produced T cells. Expanded graft clones numbering several hundred reportedly gave rise to alpha-beta T cells about two months after transplant.

Preparation of the TCRbeta library used unique molecular identifiers. In TCRdb, the PCR reads were re-called with MiXCR into one record per CDR3 protein. The sample carries 200,000 to 250,000 distinct CDR3 sequences, 7.5% to 9.5% recorded once. Trimming pared 1 base from V and 2 bases from J, leaving 9 bases between. CDR1 is SGHVS, CDR2 FNYEAQ, per germline. The CDR3 has 14 residues. This chain uses TRBV7-6 with TRBJ2-7; D gene uncertain. The sequence derives from a male patient younger than 18 who had a stem cell transplant for acute lymphoblastic leukemia, so the T cells may come from the graft donor. Sequencing used PBMCs, mostly from graft donor cells, obtained 180 days after TCRalphabeta/CD19-depleted stem cell transplant. The chain's CDR3 is CASSLEDGAYEQYF. CDR3 nucleotide sequence: TGTGCCAGCAGCTTAGAAGACGGAGCCTACGAGCAGTACTTC.